This TCR beta chain appears in the sequencing data of a study of cytomegalovirus exposure and HLA in healthy donors. PCR employed 60 Vbeta and 13 Jbeta primers. The protocol was immunoSEQ multiplex PCR, while the TCRdb copy is restricted to in-frame clones and leaves out a portion. The sample gives around 110,000 clones, over 80% of which show up once; roughly 3% is in the top ten. Study results and caveats: The sole available immune exposure information was CMV serostatus. The authors later linked a missense DCLRE1C variant to TCR beta V- and J-gene trimming.

This clone was seen a handful of times. Its antigen remains unknown. The sequenced sample was PBMCs. This clonotype was sampled from a young man in good health and CMV-seropositive.

The CDR3 spells CASSFSGGGLGETQYF. The CDR3 bases are TGCGCCAGCAGCTTCTCCGGGGGGGGGCTTGGTGAGACCCAGTACTTC. This chain uses TRBV5-1 with TRBJ2-5, with 8 bases identical to TRBD2. The germline CDR1 and CDR2 sequences are SGHRS and YFSETQ. After removal of 2 bases from V and 5 bases from J, the junction contained 11 bases not matched to a gene. This CDR3 contains 16 residues.